The rows below give T cell receptor beta chains drawn from one sample of a study of T cell responses to AZD1222 COVID-19 vaccine. Method: immunoSEQ multiplex PCR; TCRdb's copy keeps in-frame clones and lacks some. This table has about 170,000 clones, 80% to 90% appearing once. The sequencing here drew on peripheral blood, taken on day 0 of AZD1222 vaccination. The receptors were gathered from an adult in good health. Each CDR3 is given with its conserved first and last residue. D genes are given only for firm matches. Some rows have no size entry. The others give once, few or many, or a class for an expanded clone.

clone_size j_call d_call v_call cdr3_nt cdr3_aa
once TRBJ2-7 . TRBV7-6 TGTGCCAGCAGCTTACATGGGACAACGGCCTACGAGCAGTACTTC CASSLHGTTAYEQYF
. TRBJ2-5 . TRBV19 TGTGCCAGTAGTGATACAGGTCCCCTTGTCCAGTACTTC CASSDTGPLVQYF
. TRBJ2-2 . TRBV7-3 TGTGCCAGCAGCTTAGCCCCGAGGCCCCTAGTCGGGGAGCTGTTTTTT CASSLAPRPLVGELFF
. TRBJ2-5 . TRBV11-2 TGTGCCAGCAGCTTCGGGGGACAAGAGACCCAGTACTTC CASSFGGQETQYF
. TRBJ1-2 . TRBV25-1 TGTGCCAGCAGTGAATTGGGAGATATGAACTATGGCTACACCTTC CASSELGDMNYGYTF
. TRBJ2-2 TRBD1 TRBV7-7 TGTGCTAGCAGCTTGGGTTCAGGGGGCACCGGGGAGCTGTTTTTT CASSLGSGGTGELFF
. TRBJ1-1 TRBD1 TRBV11-3 TGTGCCAGCAGCTCAGGGACAGGGGATATGAACACTGAAGCTTTCTTT CASSSGTGDMNTEAFF
. TRBJ1-6 . TRBV2 TGTGCCAGCAGTGCGTGGGGAGGCGATAATTCACCCCTCCACTTT CASSAWGGDNSPLHF
once TRBJ1-1 TRBD1 TRBV6-5 TGTGCCAGCAGTTACAGGGGGCTGGGGTACACTGAAGCTTTCTTT CASSYRGLGYTEAFF
. TRBJ2-2 . TRBV5-1 TGCGCCAGCAGCTTCTCGAACTCCGGCGGGGAGCTGTTTTTT CASSFSNSGGELFF
. TRBJ2-3 TRBD2 TRBV6-5 TGTGCCAGCAGTTCACCTAGCGGGGGCGCAGATACGCAGTATTTT CASSSPSGGADTQYF
. TRBJ2-5 . TRBV27 TGTGCCAGCGCCCGGTCAGGAGGGGCCCAGTACTTC CASARSGGAQYF
. TRBJ2-1 . TRBV4-3 TGCGCCAGCAGCCAGGAACCGCCGCGCTCCTACAATGAGCAGTTCTTC CASSQEPPRSYNEQFF